This TCR beta chain is from a study of blood T cell repertoires in COVID-19. Source study methods: For nucleated cells, counts were estimated from reference gene primer amplification. Measured with immunoSEQ multiplex PCR; TCRdb has only the in-frame clones, and not every one. The DNA was the basis for D and trimming; V, J and clone size are from that table. Here the sample spans 75,000 to 95,000 clones, around nine tenths being singletons. CDR1 SGDLS and CDR2 YYNGEE come from the germline V gene. This CDR3 comprises 14 residues. Trimming cost V 3 bases and J 5 bases; bases outside gene matches: 8. The clonotype was recovered from a man aged 50-59 years with active COVID-19. The chain has TRBV9 and TRBJ2-7; 7 bases are shared with TRBD1. Sequencing was performed on peripheral blood. Here the CDR3 reads CASSAHNQGDEQYF. The CDR3 bases are TGTGCCAGCAGCGCCCACAATCAGGGGGACGAGCAGTACTTC. Filled out from reference TRBV9 and TRBJ2-7, the complete variable domain reads DSGVTQTPKHLITATGQRVTLRCSPRSGDLSVYWYQQSLDQGLQFLIQYYNGEERAKGNILERFSAQQFPDLHSELNLSSLELGDSALYFCASSAHNQGDEQYFGPGTRLTVT.